This T cell receptor (beta chain) was retrieved from a study of Ad26.COV2.S vaccination and SARS-CoV-2 variants. Findings and limits, study-wide: Substantial post-vaccination breadth of spike-specific CD8+ and CD4+ T cell responses was reported. Analytic work on TCR breadth and depth might have understated the full extent of total T cell responses.

Worth noting for this clone: Its antigen is as yet unknown.

This sample's treatment: some 20 received Ad26.COV2.S at low or high dose, single or two shots; about 5 received placebo; per-sample allocation not given. Collection of samples fell on day 63 after the first vaccine or placebo injection. Method: immunoSEQ multiplex PCR; TCRdb's copy keeps in-frame clones and lacks some. The sample includes about 680,000 clones, around 90% of them seen just once. Trimming removed 2 bases at V and 0 bases at J, with 8 bases between. Germline V CDR1 and CDR2: SGHVS, FNYEAQ. The length of the CDR3 is 15 residues. The chain has TRBV7-6 and TRBJ1-5; D gene ambiguous. The sample in question was peripheral blood, obtained in a trial of Ad26.COV2.S vaccine versus placebo. The TCR was taken from a person aged 18-65 years who received the Ad26.COV2.S COVID-19 vaccine or a placebo. CDR3 nucleotides: TGTGCCAGCAGCTTAAGACCGTATAGCAATCAGCCCCAGCATTTT. It specifies CASSLRPYSNQPQHF.